Listed here are 3 T cell receptor beta chains from one sample, sequenced in a study of OX40 agonist ivuxolimab in advanced cancers. The table came from immunoSEQ multiplex PCR; TCRdb's copy has only in-frame clones and leaves some out. This sample yields roughly 15,000 clones, of which roughly 91% are seen a single time; 67% belongs to the top ten. The sequencing used CD4+ or CD8+ T cells sorted from blood, collected in a trial of the OX40 agonist ivuxolimab. The source is an adult with an advanced solid tumor such as melanoma, head and neck, liver or kidney cancer.

This chain connects TRBV5-6 to TRBJ2-2, with TRBD1 matching 8 bases. V trimming: 4 bases; J trimming: 4 bases; junction bases outside the gene matches: 6. Germline V gene sequence: CDR1 SGHDT, CDR2 YYEEEE. This CDR3 spans 15 amino acids. The CDR3 reads CASSRIQGGTGELFF. The CDR3 DNA reads TGTGCCAGCAGCAGGATACAGGGGGGCACCGGGGAGCTGTTTTTT.

This clone occurred once. The gene calls are TRBV7-9 and TRBJ2-3, with unresolved D. The V end was cut by 1 base, the J end by 4 bases, with 3 bases between. Germline V gene lookup returns CDR1 SEHNR and CDR2 FQNEAQ (reference sequence). This CDR3 contains 12 residues. The CDR3 is CASSLGPDTQYF. CDR3 coding DNA: TGTGCCAGCAGCTTAGGTCCAGATACGCAGTATTTT.

This chain uses TRBV2 with TRBJ2-7; 8 bases fit TRBD2. CDR3 size: 15 residues. V was pared by 4 bases and J by 0 bases, with 5 bases of the junction left unmatched. Germline loops: CDR1 SNHLY, CDR2 FYNNEI. CDR3 loop: CASSGKSGSSYEQYF. The CDR3 DNA reads TGTGCCAGCAGTGGAAAAAGCGGGAGCTCCTACGAGCAGTACTTC.